The rows below give T cell receptor beta chains drawn from one sample of a study of blood T cell repertoires in COVID-19. Assay: immunoSEQ multiplex PCR; the TCRdb copy retains only in-frame clones and omits some. There are 10,000 to 15,000 clones in the sample; 85% to 90% occur only once, and 22% lies in the top ten. The specimen was peripheral blood. The receptors originated from a woman in her sixties with active COVID-19. CDR3s include the opening cysteine and the closing phenylalanine or tryptophan. D genes are given only for firm matches. Clone size is given for some rows only: seen once, a few or many times, or a class if the clone is expanded.

abundance	v_gene	len	d_gene	j_gene	CDR3aa	CDR3nt
once	TRBV7-2	15	TRBD1	TRBJ1-4	CASSLGDRDNEKLFF	TGTGCCAGCAGCTTAGGGGACAGGGATAATGAAAAACTGTTTTTT
.	TRBV5-1	13	.	TRBJ2-5	CASEPGSGETQYF	TGCGCCAGCGAACCGGGGTCGGGAGAGACCCAGTACTTC
once	TRBV2	14	.	TRBJ1-1	CASSGGRGTTEAFF	TGTGCCAGCAGTGGGGGGCGGGGGACCACTGAAGCTTTCTTT
large	TRBV29-1	14	TRBD1	TRBJ1-6	CSVTSGQGSSPLHF	TGCAGCGTCACATCGGGACAGGGTAGTTCACCCCTCCACTTT
.	TRBV10-3	13	.	TRBJ1-5	CAISDRRTEPQHF	TGTGCCATCAGCGACAGGAGGACGGAGCCCCAGCATTTT
.	TRBV5-8	15	TRBD2	TRBJ2-1	CASSHGLAPYNEQFF	TGTGCCAGCAGCCATGGACTAGCGCCGTACAATGAGCAGTTCTTC
.	TRBV19	11	.	TRBJ2-7	CASSSSYEQYF	TGTGCCAGTAGTAGTAGTTACGAGCAGTACTTC
.	TRBV28	11	.	TRBJ1-1	CASSRSPEAFF	TGTGCCAGCAGTCGTTCCCCTGAAGCTTTCTTT
.	TRBV2	17	.	TRBJ1-6	CASNGGKGGMNDSPLHF	TGTGCCAGCAACGGGGGGAAAGGAGGGATGAATGATTCACCCCTCCACTTT
once	TRBV13	16	.	TRBJ2-2	CASSSGLGVGTGELFF	TGTGCCAGCAGCTCGGGCCTAGGGGTCGGCACCGGGGAGCTGTTTTTT
.	TRBV28	14	.	TRBJ2-7	CASRKGGGNYEQYF	TGTGCCAGCAGGAAGGGAGGCGGGAACTACGAGCAGTACTTC
.	TRBV6-1	17	TRBD1	TRBJ2-3	CASSDLGTGGGTDTQYF	TGTGCCAGCAGTGACCTGGGAACAGGGGGTGGCACAGATACGCAGTATTTT
.	TRBV5-4	16	TRBD1	TRBJ1-2	CASSSSGQGINYGYTF	TGTGCCAGCAGCTCCTCGGGACAGGGGATAAACTATGGCTACACCTTC
.	TRBV11-2	14	.	TRBJ1-1	CASSLKSSGTEAFF	TGTGCCAGCAGCTTAAAGAGCTCGGGGACTGAAGCTTTCTTT
.	TRBV5-1	15	.	TRBJ2-5	CASSMGQGQEETQYF	TGCGCCAGCAGCATGGGGCAGGGGCAGGAAGAGACCCAGTACTTC
.	TRBV28	16	.	TRBJ2-6	CASSSHSASGANVLTF	TGTGCCAGCAGTTCCCACAGTGCCTCTGGGGCCAACGTCCTGACTTTC
.	TRBV5-1	17	.	TRBJ2-5	CASSLQASSSGQETQYF	TGCGCCAGCAGCTTGCAAGCCTCGTCGAGCGGACAAGAGACCCAGTACTTC
few	TRBV27	15	TRBD2	TRBJ2-1	CASSSPGGLYNEQFF	TGTGCCAGCAGTTCCCCGGGGGGGCTCTACAATGAGCAGTTCTTC
.	TRBV10-1	15	TRBD2	TRBJ2-1	CASSVGTSGYNEQFF	TGCGCCAGCAGTGTAGGGACTAGCGGGTACAATGAGCAGTTCTTC
few	TRBV2	15	TRBD2	TRBJ2-1	CASSDWASGGNEQFF	TGTGCCAGCAGTGATTGGGCTAGCGGGGGGAATGAGCAGTTCTTC
.	TRBV10-3	14	TRBD1	TRBJ1-4	CAISEGTAVEKLFF	TGTGCCATCAGTGAGGGGACAGCTGTCGAAAAACTGTTTTTT
.	TRBV5-1	15	.	TRBJ1-5	CASSLELQPNQPQHF	TGCGCCAGCAGCTTGGAGCTACAGCCCAATCAGCCCCAGCATTTT
.	TRBV25-1	15	TRBD1	TRBJ2-1	CATGRPGQGMNEQFF	TGTGCCACCGGAAGACCGGGACAGGGTATGAATGAGCAGTTCTTC
.	TRBV3-1/TRBV3-2	20	TRBD2	TRBJ2-3	CASSQDRTSGGSLYTDTQYF	TGTGCCAGCAGCCAAGATCGAACTAGCGGGGGGTCCCTATACACAGATACGCAGTATTTT
.	TRBV6-6	19	TRBD1	TRBJ2-6	CASSLRDRAFLAGANVLTF	TGTGCCAGCAGTCTGCGGGACAGGGCTTTCCTAGCTGGGGCCAACGTCCTGACTTTC
.	TRBV5-1	17	.	TRBJ2-3	CASSHNNRESATDTQYF	TGCGCCAGCAGCCACAATAACAGGGAATCGGCCACAGATACGCAGTATTTT
.	TRBV2	17	.	TRBJ2-2	CASSDPYQGPNTGELFF	TGTGCCAGCAGTGACCCCTACCAGGGGCCTAACACCGGGGAGCTGTTTTTT
.	TRBV15	12	.	TRBJ2-5	CATSPRGETQYF	TGTGCCACCAGCCCGAGAGGGGAGACCCAGTACTTC
once	TRBV21-1	15	.	TRBJ2-3	CASSLQVILSDTQYF	TGTGCCAGCAGCCTTCAAGTCATACTGTCAGATACGCAGTATTTT
.	TRBV6-5	14	TRBD1	TRBJ1-1	CASSTRTGGTEAFF	TGTGCCAGCAGTACCCGGACAGGGGGCACTGAAGCTTTCTTT
once	TRBV19	13	.	TRBJ1-1	CASSIGRGAEAFF	TGTGCCAGTAGTATTGGCAGGGGAGCTGAAGCTTTCTTT
.	TRBV4-1	16	TRBD2	TRBJ2-7	CASSQELAGSKYEQYF	TGCGCCAGCAGCCAAGAACTAGCGGGAAGTAAGTACGAGCAGTACTTC
.	TRBV5-4	14	.	TRBJ2-3	CASSLADSKSTQYF	TGTGCCAGCAGCTTGGCGGACTCAAAGTCTACGCAGTATTTT